Detailed here is one TCR beta chain. This entry is derived from a study of blood T cell repertoires in COVID-19. About the research overall: There were acute and convalescent COVID-19 samples, and they came from the United States, Italy and Spain. PBMCs, B-cell-depleted T cells, or T cells provided the cDNA or gDNA that made up the material.

In the source study's methods: Reference gene primer amplification gave nucleated cell count estimates. Libraries were prepared by immunoSEQ multiplex PCR; TCRdb keeps only in-frame clonotypes and omits some of them. The DNA gave D and trimming, while V, J and clone size come from that table. This table holds around 100,000 clones, about 80% found once. The V and J ends lost 2 bases and 0 bases, in that order; junction bases with no gene match: 7. CDR1 is SGHTA, CDR2 FQGNSA, per germline. The CDR3 is 17 amino acids. The genes are TRBV7-2 and TRBJ2-7; 10 nucleotides match TRBD1. The clonotype originates from an elderly woman with active or convalescent COVID-19. The sequenced material came from peripheral blood. The CDR3 sequence: CASSLYSGQGVSYEQYF. The CDR3 DNA follows: TGTGCCAGCAGCTTATATAGTGGACAGGGGGTCTCCTACGAGCAGTACTTC.